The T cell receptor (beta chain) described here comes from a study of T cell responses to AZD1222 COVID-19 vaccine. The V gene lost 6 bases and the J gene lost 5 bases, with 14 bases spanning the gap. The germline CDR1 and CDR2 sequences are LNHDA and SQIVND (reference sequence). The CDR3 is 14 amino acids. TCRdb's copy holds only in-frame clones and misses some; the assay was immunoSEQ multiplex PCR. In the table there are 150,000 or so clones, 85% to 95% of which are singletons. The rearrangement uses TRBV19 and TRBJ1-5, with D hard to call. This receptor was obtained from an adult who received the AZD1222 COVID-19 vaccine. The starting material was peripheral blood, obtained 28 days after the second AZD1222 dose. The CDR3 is CASRAGSSYQPQHF. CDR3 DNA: TGTGCCAGTAGGGCGGGGTCCTCCTATCAGCCCCAGCATTTT.